Presented here are 5 T cell receptor beta chains from one specimen sequenced in a study of CD4 T cells in relation to SARS-CoV-2 and coronaviruses. The unexposed donors gave CD4+ T cells in about 2011-2019, prior to COVID-19. Here immunoSEQ multiplex PCR was the method, and the copy in TCRdb shows in-frame clones only, minus some. The sample contains 60,000 to 80,000 clones, about 90% of which appear only once. The sample consisted of memory CD4+ T cells from PBMCs. The receptors shown here come from a human donor in good health.

V gene TRBV2 combines with J gene TRBJ2-1; 8 bases match TRBD1. This CDR3 has 17 residues. V lost 8 bases and J lost 0; bases outside the gene matches: 12. The germline V gene encodes CDR1 SNHLY and CDR2 FYNNEI. The DNA for the CDR3 is TGTGCCAGCGTATCCGGGACCCAGGGGGCCTCCTACAATGAGCAGTTCTTC. This encodes CASVSGTQGASYNEQFF.

The V and J genes are TRBV7-3 and TRBJ2-1; possibly TRBD2 for D (6 bases). Trimming left V 5 bases short and J 9 bases short, with 14 bases between. Germline loops: CDR1 SGHTA, CDR2 FQGTGA. The CDR3 has 13 residues. CDR3 amino acids: CASSAQSGGEQFF. The DNA of the CDR3 is TGTGCCAGCAGCGCCCAGTCCGGGGGTGAGCAGTTCTTC.

The chain joins TRBV30 to TRBJ2-3; TRBD2 aligns across 9 bases. V dropped 2 bases and J dropped 4; count of bases not matched to a gene: 4. The CDR3 consists of 14 residues. Germline values: CDR1 GTSNPN, CDR2 SVGIG (reference sequence). The CDR3 sequence is CAWSPAGGPDTQYF. As DNA, the CDR3 is TGTGCCTGGAGTCCGGCGGGAGGGCCAGATACGCAGTATTTT.

The rearrangement joins TRBV6-6 to TRBJ1-5; TRBD1 aligns across 8 bases. This CDR3 comprises 15 residues. In germline, CDR1 is MNHNY, CDR2 SVGAGI (reference sequence). J gave up 1 base and V 4 bases, and 3 bases lay outside the gene matches. As DNA, the CDR3 is TGTGCCAGCAGTTTTCAGGGGGCCAGCAATCAGCCCCAGCATTTT. Translating it yields CASSFQGASNQPQHF.

The chain recombines TRBV11-1 with TRBJ2-3; 10 positions match TRBD2. V shed 6 bases, J shed 4 bases, and the junction held 7 bases outside the gene matches. Germline lookup yields CDR1 SGHAT and CDR2 FQDESV (reference sequence). This CDR3 has 15 amino acids. The DNA of the CDR3 is TGTGCCAGCAGGTCTAGCGGGAGTTCGTCAGATACGCAGTATTTT. Translating it yields CASRSSGSSSDTQYF.